These 12 T cell receptor beta chains were sequenced from one sample in a study of T cell responses to AZD1222 COVID-19 vaccine. The data were produced by immunoSEQ multiplex PCR, yet TCRdb's version contains in-frame clones alone and is incomplete. The table records under 150,000 clones, more than 75% of them present only once. The sample consisted of peripheral blood, taken 28 days after the second AZD1222 dose. The receptors were gathered from an adult who received the AZD1222 COVID-19 vaccine.

The chain uses TRBV12-3 or TRBV12-4 and TRBJ1-1; D perhaps matches TRBD1 (5 bases). V was trimmed by 2 bases and J by 4 bases, leaving 8 bases between them. The CDR3 covers 13 residues. CDR3 loop: CASSLRGVTEAFF. The CDR3 bases are TGTGCCAGCAGTTTACGGGGGGTCACTGAAGCTTTCTTT.

This clone was picked up a small number of times. The V and J genes are TRBV12-5 and TRBJ1-5; 7 nucleotides align to TRBD1. The length of the CDR3 is 14 residues. Germline CDR1 and CDR2: LGHNT and FRNRAP. V was clipped by 4 bases and J by 3 bases; unmatched bases: 3. The CDR3 is CASGSGTDNQPQHF. The CDR3 DNA reads as TGTGCTAGTGGTTCCGGGACAGACAATCAGCCCCAGCATTTT.

This CDR3 reads CASSRASGNTIYF. The CDR3 bases are TGTGCCAGCAGCCGAGCCTCTGGAAACACCATATATTTT. The chain uses TRBV7-6 and TRBJ1-3, with D uncertain. This CDR3 has 13 residues. V was trimmed by 5 bases and J by 0 bases, leaving 5 bases between them. The germline V gene has CDR1 SGHVS and CDR2 FNYEAQ. The full variable domain, completed using reference TRBV7-6 and TRBJ1-3, is GAGVSQSPRYKVTKRGQDVALRCDPISGHVSLYWYRQALGQGPEFLTYFNYEAQQDKSGLPNDRFSAERPEGSISTLTIQRTEQRDSAMYRCASSRASGNTIYFGEGSWLTVV.

This clone has just a few counts. The CDR3 nucleotides read TGCGCCAGCAGCGCGATCAGGGGGTACGAGCAGTACTTC. Translation gives CASSAIRGYEQYF. The V call is TRBV5-1, the J call TRBJ2-7; TRBD1 matches 7 bases. The V segment lost 4 bases and the J segment 4 bases; nucleotides outside the gene matches: 5. The germline CDR1 and CDR2 sequences are SGHRS and YFSETQ. The CDR3 covers 13 residues.

The chain is built from TRBV5-4 and TRBJ1-5, with 7 bases lining up with TRBD1. CDR1 and CDR2 (germline): SGHNT, YYREEE (reference sequence). V lost 1 base to trimming and J lost 2 bases; unmatched junction nucleotides: 12. This CDR3 spans 18 amino acids. DNA for the CDR3: TGTGCCAGCAGCTTGTCCCCGACAGGGAGCCGGGGCAATCAGCCCCAGCATTTT. The encoded protein is CASSLSPTGSRGNQPQHF.

The V call is TRBV28, the J call TRBJ2-1, with 9 bases identical to TRBD2. This CDR3 region has 14 residues. From germline, CDR1 is MDHEN and CDR2 SYDVKM. The V segment lost 2 bases and the J segment 6 bases; nucleotides outside the gene matches: 2. The CDR3 loop reads CASSLAGGRNEQFF. As DNA, the CDR3 is TGTGCCAGCAGTTTAGCGGGGGGGCGCAATGAGCAGTTCTTC. Together with reference TRBV28 and TRBJ2-1, the CDR3 gives the full variable domain: DVKVTQSSRYLVKRTGEKVFLECVQDMDHENMFWYRQDPGLGLRLIYFSYDVKMKEKGDIPEGYSVSREKKERFSLILESASTNQTSMYLCASSLAGGRNEQFFGPGTRLTVL.

V and J are TRBV7-3 and TRBJ2-1; 10 bases agree with TRBD2. The CDR3 spans 17 residues. The V and J ends lost 5 bases and 4 bases, in that order; junction bases with no gene match: 11. Germline V lookup: CDR1 SGHTA, CDR2 FQGTGA. The CDR3 region is CASSPSSGGPTYNEQFF. In DNA, the CDR3 is TGTGCCAGCAGCCCTTCTAGCGGGGGACCCACTTACAATGAGCAGTTCTTC.

This chain links TRBV7-2 with TRBJ2-5, with 11 bases fitting TRBD2. The CDR3 runs 16 residues. V gave up 1 base and J gave up 5 bases; unmatched junction bases: 6. The germline V gene has CDR1 SGHTA and CDR2 FQGNSA. This chain's CDR3 is CASSLVSSGGRETQYF. In DNA form, the CDR3 reads TGTGCCAGCAGCTTAGTCTCTAGCGGGGGGAGGGAGACCCAGTACTTC.

This clone was found a few times. V and J are TRBV5-5 and TRBJ1-2; D remains ambiguous. V was shortened by 4 bases and J by 1 base, with 11 bases between the two germline ends. The CDR3 is 14 amino acids. Germline assignment: CDR1 SGHKS and CDR2 YYEKEE (reference sequence). CDR3 sequence (DNA): TGTGCCAGCAGCGAGAGCTCCAATAACTATGGCTACACCTTC. Amino acid sequence: CASSESSNNYGYTF.

The chain has TRBV3-1 (or the pseudogene TRBV3-2) and TRBJ1-1; D may be TRBD1 (5 bases). The CDR3 loop spans 14 amino acids. Germline assignment: CDR1 LGHDT and CDR2 YNNKEL (reference sequence). The germline V and J ends were trimmed by 6 bases and 4 bases, with 15 bases remaining between them. This CDR3 reads CASRGRESGTEAFF. The DNA of the CDR3 is TGTGCCAGCAGAGGCAGGGAGAGTGGCACTGAAGCTTTCTTT.

This clone appeared a single time. This chain connects TRBV5-4 to TRBJ1-4; D is uncertain. V lost 0 bases to trimming and J lost 0 bases, with 6 bases between them. The CDR3 is 15 amino acids. Germline V lookup: CDR1 SGHNT, CDR2 YYREEE (reference sequence). Written as DNA, the CDR3 is TGTGCCAGCAGCTTGGGCGGGCCAACTAATGAAAAACTGTTTTTT. Its translation: CASSLGGPTNEKLFF.

Comments on this clone: Other DNA sequences in this specimen translate into the identical CDR3. The chain joins TRBV9 to TRBJ1-2; perhaps TRBD1 as D (6 bases). The CDR3 sequence is 13 residues long. V lost 2 bases to trimming and J lost 2 bases, with 7 bases between them. Germline-derived CDR1 and CDR2 are SGDLS and YYNGEE. The CDR3 region is CASSVGGNYGYTF. The CDR3, as DNA: TGTGCCAGCAGCGTCGGGGGCAACTATGGCTACACCTTC.